Listed here is a single TCR beta chain. Here immunoSEQ multiplex PCR was the method, and the copy in TCRdb shows in-frame clones only, minus some. The sample has about 340,000 clones; around nine tenths are singletons. This specimen comes from a study of blood T cell repertoires in COVID-19. Sample: peripheral blood. This sequence originates from a woman in her seventies with COVID-19, enrolled during active disease.

The CDR3 loop is CASSSRGSYEQYF. For the CDR3, the DNA is TGTGCCAGCAGTTCACGGGGTTCCTACGAGCAGTACTTC. The chain has TRBV27 and TRBJ2-7, with D perhaps matching TRBD2 (5 bases). The V end was cut by 4 bases, the J end by 1 base, with 8 bases between. Germline assignment: CDR1 MNHEY and CDR2 SMNVEV (reference sequence). The CDR3 length is 13 residues.